This TCR beta chain was identified in a study of shared clonotypes between healthy human individuals. The repertoire was sequenced with immunoSEQ multiplex PCR; TCRdb's copy has only in-frame clones and lacks some. The data contain some 2.1 million clones, 90% to 95% of them seen just once; the ten biggest clones take up 0.13%. The length of the CDR3 is 12 residues. Trimming cost V 4 bases and J 6 bases, with 7 bases left between them. Germline lookup yields CDR1 MNHNS and CDR2 SASEGT. Points on this clone: Additional DNA sequences in this sample encode the identical CDR3.

Donors were Caucasian adults residing in Nashville, Tennessee, USA. This TCR derives from a young man in good health. The rearrangement joins TRBV6-1 to TRBJ2-1, with D possibly being TRBD1 (5 bases). The source material was naive CD4+ T cells sorted from blood. As to subset: CD45RA+ positively selected. The CDR3 DNA is TGTGCCAGCAGTGGCCAGGGCAATGAGCAGTTCTTC. Translating it yields CASSGQGNEQFF.